This entry describes one T cell receptor beta chain. The antigen remains undetermined. The sample belongs to a study of blood T cells in healthy people across ages. For the second PCR, which ran for roughly 6 to 11 cycles, a sample-barcoded 5' primer and a J-beta primer mix were used. Every sample gave at least 3 million paired-end reads containing CDR3. TCRdb re-called the 5' RACE reads with MiXCR, one entry per CDR3 protein. The sample contains approximately 680,000 distinct CDR3 sequences, 32% of which appear only once. Whole-study findings and limits: Strong correlation was found linking TCR beta diversity to naive T cell percentage.

The V end was cut by 5 bases, the J end by 8 bases, with 10 bases between. Germline V lookup: CDR1 MGHDK, CDR2 SYGVNS. The CDR3 covers 13 residues. The receptor was derived from a woman of 80 years or more in good health. The chain has TRBV25-1 and TRBJ1-6; D unclear. Sequenced material: blood. CDR3 coding DNA: TGTGCCAGCAGTAGGGCCGGGGATTCACCCCTCCACTTT. Its protein is CASSRAGDSPLHF.